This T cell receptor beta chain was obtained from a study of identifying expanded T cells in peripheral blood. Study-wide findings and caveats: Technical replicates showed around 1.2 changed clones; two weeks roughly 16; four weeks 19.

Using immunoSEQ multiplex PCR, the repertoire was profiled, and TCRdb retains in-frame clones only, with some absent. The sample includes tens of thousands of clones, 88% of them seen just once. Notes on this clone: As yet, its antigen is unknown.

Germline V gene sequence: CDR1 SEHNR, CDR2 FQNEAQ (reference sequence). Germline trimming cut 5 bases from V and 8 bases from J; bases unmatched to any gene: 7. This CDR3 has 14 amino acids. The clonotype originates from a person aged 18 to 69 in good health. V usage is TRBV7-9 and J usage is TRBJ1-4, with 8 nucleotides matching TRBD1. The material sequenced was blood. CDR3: CASSPQGAEEKLFF. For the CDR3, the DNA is TGTGCCAGCAGCCCCCAGGGGGCGGAAGAAAAACTGTTTTTT.